The clone carrying this T cell receptor (beta chain) turned up a few times. Its antigen is undetermined. The germline gives CDR1 LGHNA, CDR2 YNFKEQ. The CDR3 is made up of 15 amino acids. V lost 1 base to trimming and J lost 1 base; unmatched junction nucleotides: 4. cDNA reverse transcribed from extracted RNA served as the sequencing template. This table comes from immunoSEQ multiplex PCR, and its TCRdb copy is limited to in-frame clones, with some not included. Of about 110,000 clones listed, 50% to 60% were seen once; the top ten hold around a quarter. The data stem from a study of CD8+ T cells in alopecia areata. Study results and caveats: Lesional scalp exceeded normal scalp in clonality, especially in alopecia totalis/universalis. Scalp samples also yield sequences of resident alphabeta T cells from normal skin.

Researchers picked out CD4+ and CD8+ T cells from PBMCs by sorting. The clonotype was recovered from a human donor with alopecia areata. The V and J genes are TRBV4-2 and TRBJ2-7, with 7 bases identical to TRBD2. Sequenced sample: NKG2D-low CD8+ T cells sorted from blood. The CDR3 reads CASSQGSGNSYEQYF. The CDR3 DNA sequence: TGTGCCAGCAGCCAAGGGAGCGGGAATTCCTACGAGCAGTACTTC.